The 21 T cell receptor beta chains below were found in one sample sequenced in a study of CD8 T cells in Susac syndrome. Random hexamers were used to reverse transcribe an amount of about 0.45 to 1 ug RNA. TCRdb reanalysed the immunoSEQ multiplex PCR reads using MiXCR and keeps one entry per CDR3 protein. The table has fewer than 80,000 distinct CDR3 sequences, over 85% seen once. The sequenced sample was CD8+ T cells from PBMCs. All receptors derive from a human donor with multiple sclerosis.

This chain uses TRBV9 with TRBJ2-3; 9 bases fit TRBD2. Germline V gene sequence: CDR1 SGDLS, CDR2 YYNGEE. The trim removed 0 bases at V and 5 bases at J, leaving 4 bases unmatched. The CDR3 sequence is 15 residues long. The CDR3 reads CASSVGLAGLDTQYF. The CDR3 nucleotides read TGTGCCAGCAGCGTAGGCCTAGCGGGGTTAGATACGCAGTATTTT.

This chain connects TRBV5-1 to TRBJ2-5, with D hard to call. There are 13 residues in the CDR3. V gave up 6 bases and J gave up 1 base, with 10 bases separating them. Germline V gives CDR1 SGHRS, CDR2 YFSETQ. The CDR3 DNA sequence: TGCGCCAGCATAGAACCGGGCCAAGAGACCCAGTACTTC. It specifies CASIEPGQETQYF.

The V call is TRBV13, the J call TRBJ2-1, with 10 bases that match TRBD2. Germline-derived CDR1 and CDR2 are PRHDT and FYEKMQ (reference sequence). The ends lost 1 base at V and 8 bases at J; junction bases unmatched: 8. This CDR3 is 16 amino acids long. CDR3 loop: CASSLVRLAGGYEQFF. The CDR3 DNA follows: TGTGCCAGCAGCTTAGTTCGGTTAGCGGGAGGCTATGAGCAGTTCTTC. Together with reference TRBV13 and TRBJ2-1, the CDR3 gives the full variable domain: AAGVIQSPRHLIKEKRETATLKCYPIPRHDTVYWYQQGPGQDPQFLISFYEKMQSDKGSIPDRFSAQQFSDYHSELNMSSLELGDSALYFCASSLVRLAGGYEQFFGPGTRLTVL.

V usage is TRBV30 and J usage is TRBJ2-1; D might be TRBD2 (5 bases). CDR3 length equals 12 residues. The V and J ends lost 5 bases and 2 bases respectively, with 7 bases between them. Germline V gives CDR1 GTSNPN, CDR2 SVGIG (reference sequence). Written as DNA, the CDR3 is TGTGCCTGGGAACTAGCCTACAATGAGCAGTTCTTC. This encodes CAWELAYNEQFF.

This rearrangement joins TRBV29-1 to TRBJ2-7, with D tentatively TRBD1 or TRBD2 (5 bases each). Trimming shortened V by 4 bases and J by 0 bases, and 7 bases separated the two germline ends. Germline V lookup: CDR1 SQVTM, CDR2 ANQGSEA. This CDR3 has 12 residues. The CDR3 nucleotides are TGCAGCGTTGCCGGGACCTCCTACGAGCAGTACTTC. Translation: CSVAGTSYEQYF.

The gene calls are TRBV30 and TRBJ2-2, with D uncertain. The germline V gene encodes CDR1 GTSNPN and CDR2 SVGIG (reference sequence). V was trimmed by 0 bases and J by 6 bases, leaving 8 bases between them. The CDR3 totals 13 residues. The CDR3 spells CAWSVKRAGELFF. The CDR3 DNA reads as TGTGCCTGGAGTGTTAAAAGGGCCGGGGAGCTGTTTTTT.

V and J are TRBV5-1 and TRBJ2-5; either TRBD1 or TRBD2 may fit D (5 bases each). This CDR3 spans 14 amino acids. CDR1 and CDR2 (germline): SGHRS, YFSETQ. With 3 bases removed from V and 2 bases from J, the gap between germline ends came to 11 bases. CDR3 in amino acids: CASSSRDQQETQYF. CDR3 coding DNA: TGCGCCAGCAGCTCCCGGGACCAACAAGAGACCCAGTACTTC. Full variable domain (outside the CDR3, taken from reference TRBV5-1 and TRBJ2-5): KAGVTQTPRYLIKTRGQQVTLSCSPISGHRSVSWYQQTPGQGLQFLFEYFSETQRNKGNFPGRFSGRQFSNSRSEMNVSTLELGDSALYLCASSSRDQQETQYFGPGTRLLVL.

The chain combines TRBV28 with TRBJ2-3, with D perhaps assigned TRBD1 or TRBD2 (5 bases each). Looked up from germline, CDR1 is MDHEN and CDR2 is SYDVKM. The CDR3 is 15 amino acids. The V gene lost 6 bases and the J gene lost 2 bases, with 15 bases spanning the gap. CDR3 sequence reads: CASSGDGEITDTQYF. DNA of the CDR3: TGTGCCAGCAGCGGGGACGGGGAGATCACAGATACGCAGTATTTT.

The table lists this clonotype with a few counts. The rearrangement joins TRBV11-1 to TRBJ1-1; a possible D gene is TRBD1 (5 bases). CDR1 is SGHAT, CDR2 FQDESV, per germline (reference sequence). There are 15 residues in the CDR3. Trimming took 0 bases from V and 3 from J, leaving 11 bases between them. The CDR3 is CASSLASGGDTEAFF. CDR3 nucleotide sequence: TGTGCCAGCAGCTTAGCGTCCGGGGGGGACACTGAAGCTTTCTTT.

CDR3 sequence reads: CASSEEGREAEDGYTF. The CDR3 bases are TGTGCCAGCAGTGAAGAAGGGAGGGAAGCTGAGGATGGCTACACCTTC. The chain employs TRBV2 and TRBJ1-2; D is uncertain. Between the trimmed V and J ends, which lost 1 base and 6 bases, there was a span of 18 bases. Germline CDR1 reads SNHLY; CDR2 reads FYNNEI. The CDR3 is 16 residues long.

This clonotype was seen more than once but under ten times. This sequence joins TRBV24-1 and TRBJ1-1, with D possibly matching TRBD1 (5 bases). The CDR3 is 14 amino acids. CDR1 and CDR2 from the germline V gene are KGHDR and SFDVKD. Trimming stripped 6 bases from V and 6 bases from J, with 16 bases between. The CDR3 coding sequence is TGTGCCACCAGTTCAGCGGGTATGGGGGCTGAAGCTTTCTTT. Translating gives CATSSAGMGAEAFF.

This chain links TRBV12-3 or TRBV12-4 with TRBJ1-6, with D uncertain. V lost 6 bases, J lost 12 bases, and 15 bases lay in between. CDR3 length: 13 amino acids. The CDR3 sequence is CASSGLTLGPLHF. CDR3 coding DNA: TGTGCCAGCAGCGGGCTCACACTGGGACCCCTCCACTTT.

This sequence joins TRBV7-9 and TRBJ2-7; D is unresolved. The length of the CDR3 is 13 residues. Germline values: CDR1 SEHNR, CDR2 FQNEAQ (reference sequence). The V gene lost 5 bases and the J gene lost 3 bases, with 11 bases spanning the gap. In DNA form, the CDR3 reads TGTGCCAGCAGCAACCTCCTCGACTACGAGCAGTACTTC. It encodes CASSNLLDYEQYF.

The chain couples TRBV9 to TRBJ2-1, with 7 bases fitting TRBD2. Germline-derived CDR1 and CDR2 are SGDLS and YYNGEE. The CDR3 sequence is 13 residues long. V lost 7 bases to trimming and J lost 5 bases; unmatched junction nucleotides: 6. CDR3 sequence: CASGGVFDNEQFF. As DNA, the CDR3 is TGTGCCAGCGGGGGGGTTTTCGACAATGAGCAGTTCTTC.

The CDR3 protein is CAVSSSYAYEQYF. In nucleotides, the CDR3 is TGTGCAGTGAGTAGTTCATATGCCTACGAGCAGTACTTC. This chain connects TRBV24-1 to TRBJ2-7; no firm D call. CDR3 length: 13 amino acids. The germline V gene encodes CDR1 KGHDR and CDR2 SFDVKD.

The chain combines TRBV7-9 with TRBJ2-4, with 8 bases identical to TRBD1. Losses at the gene ends were 5 bases for V and 6 bases for J; bases not matched to a gene: 3. The CDR3 has 13 amino acids. Germline lookup yields CDR1 SEHNR and CDR2 FQNEAQ (reference sequence). CDR3 coding DNA: TGTGCCAGCAGCCCCGGACAGGGAAACATTCAGTACTTC. This codes for CASSPGQGNIQYF.

The V call is TRBV7-9, the J call TRBJ2-7; D unclear. From germline, CDR1 is SEHNR and CDR2 FQNEAQ (reference sequence). The ends were cut back, 4 bases at V and 9 bases at J, with 13 bases in the middle. CDR3 size: 12 residues. Here the CDR3 DNA reads TGTGCCAGCAGCTCGGACCAGATCGGGCAGTACTTC. This gives the protein CASSSDQIGQYF. Combining the CDR3 with reference TRBV7-9 and TRBJ2-7 gives the whole variable domain DTGVSQNPRHKITKRGQNVTFRCDPISEHNRLYWYRQTLGQGPEFLTYFQNEAQLEKSRLLSDRFSAERPKGSFSTLEIQRTEQGDSAMYLCASSSDQIGQYFGPGTRLTVT.

This clonotype was seen a single time. CDR3 nucleotides: TGCAGCGTACCTCTACAGGGTTCGGCATATGGCTACACCTTC. It yields the protein CSVPLQGSAYGYTF. The gene calls are TRBV29-1 and TRBJ1-2; D may be TRBD1 (6 bases). Germline V gives CDR1 SQVTM, CDR2 ANQGSEA. The CDR3 length is 14 residues. The V gene lost 6 bases and the J gene lost 5 bases, with 19 bases spanning the gap.

The chain carries TRBV9 and TRBJ1-2; 7 nucleotides align to TRBD1. Looked up from germline, CDR1 is SGDLS and CDR2 is YYNGEE. This CDR3 has 16 residues. V dropped 3 bases and J dropped 3; count of bases not matched to a gene: 11. The CDR3 sequence: CASSGPRQGWDYGYTF. CDR3 in DNA: TGTGCCAGCAGCGGTCCGAGACAGGGTTGGGACTATGGCTACACCTTC.

The V call is TRBV3-1, the J call TRBJ1-5; D might be TRBD1 (5 bases). The V end was cut by 5 bases, the J end by 7 bases, with 15 bases between. The CDR3 contains 14 residues. Looked up from germline, CDR1 is LGHDT and CDR2 is YNNKEL (reference sequence). CDR3 coding DNA: TGTGCCAGCAGCAGAAAAGGGACGGGGCAGCCCCAGCATTTT. Amino acids: CASSRKGTGQPQHF.

The chain recombines TRBV29-1 with TRBJ2-1; 7 bases agree with TRBD2. CDR3 size: 12 residues. Germline values: CDR1 SQVTM, CDR2 ANQGSEA. V lost 5 bases and J lost 15; bases outside the gene matches: 13. This chain's CDR3 is CSVLLGSGKAFF. As DNA, the CDR3 is TGCAGCGTTCTCTTGGGGAGCGGGAAGGCGTTCTTC.